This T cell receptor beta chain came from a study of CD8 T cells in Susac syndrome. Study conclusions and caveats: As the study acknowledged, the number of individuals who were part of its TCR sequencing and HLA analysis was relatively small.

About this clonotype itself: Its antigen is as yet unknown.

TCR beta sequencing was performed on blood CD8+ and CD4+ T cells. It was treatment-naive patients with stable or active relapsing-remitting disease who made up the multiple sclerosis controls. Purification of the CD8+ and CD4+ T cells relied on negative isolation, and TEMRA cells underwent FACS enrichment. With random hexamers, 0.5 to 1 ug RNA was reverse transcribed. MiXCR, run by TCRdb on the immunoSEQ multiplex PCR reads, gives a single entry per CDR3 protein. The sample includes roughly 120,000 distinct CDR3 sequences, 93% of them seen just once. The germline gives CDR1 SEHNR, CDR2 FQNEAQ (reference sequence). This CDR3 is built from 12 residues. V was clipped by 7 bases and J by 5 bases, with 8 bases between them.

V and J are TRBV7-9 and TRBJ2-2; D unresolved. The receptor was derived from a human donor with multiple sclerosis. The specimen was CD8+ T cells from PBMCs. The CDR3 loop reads CASNEGTGELFF. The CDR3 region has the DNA TGTGCCAGCAACGAAGGGACCGGGGAGCTGTTTTTT.